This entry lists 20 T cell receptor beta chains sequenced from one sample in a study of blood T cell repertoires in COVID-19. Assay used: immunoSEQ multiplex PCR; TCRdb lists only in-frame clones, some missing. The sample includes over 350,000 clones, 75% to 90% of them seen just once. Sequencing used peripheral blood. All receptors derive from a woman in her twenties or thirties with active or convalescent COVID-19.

CDR3 sequence: CASSLNGDRDYGYTF. CDR3 bases: TGCGCCAGCAGCTTGAATGGGGACAGAGACTATGGCTACACCTTC. V is TRBV5-1 and J is TRBJ1-2; TRBD1 aligns across 7 bases. Trimming cost V 1 base and J 3 bases; bases outside gene matches: 6. CDR3 length: 15 residues. Germline V gives CDR1 SGHRS, CDR2 YFSETQ.

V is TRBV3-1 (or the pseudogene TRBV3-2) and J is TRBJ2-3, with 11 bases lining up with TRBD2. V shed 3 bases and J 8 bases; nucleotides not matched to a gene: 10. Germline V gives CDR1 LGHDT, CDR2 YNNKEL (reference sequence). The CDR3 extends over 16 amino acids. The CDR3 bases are TGTGCCAGCAGCCACGTTAGCGGGGGGGCGCAGGGTACGCAGTATTTT. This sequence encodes CASSHVSGGAQGTQYF.

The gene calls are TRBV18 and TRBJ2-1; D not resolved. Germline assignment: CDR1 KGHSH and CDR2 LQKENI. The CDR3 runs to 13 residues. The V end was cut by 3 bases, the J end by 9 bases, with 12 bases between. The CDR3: CASSPLLSAEQFF. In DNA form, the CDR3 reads TGTGCCAGCTCACCCCTACTATCGGCTGAGCAGTTCTTC.

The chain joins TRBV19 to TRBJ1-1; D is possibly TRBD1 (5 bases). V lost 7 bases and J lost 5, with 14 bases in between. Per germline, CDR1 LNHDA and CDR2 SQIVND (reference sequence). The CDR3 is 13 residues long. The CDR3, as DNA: TGTGCCAGTACCCTCCTTCCAGGGACTGAAGCTTTCTTT. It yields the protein CASTLLPGTEAFF.

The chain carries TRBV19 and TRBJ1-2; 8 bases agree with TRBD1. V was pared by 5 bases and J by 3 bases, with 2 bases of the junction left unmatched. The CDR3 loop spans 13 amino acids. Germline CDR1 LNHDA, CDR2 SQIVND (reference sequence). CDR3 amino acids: CASSLDRDYGYTF. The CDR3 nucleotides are TGTGCCAGTAGTCTGGACAGGGACTATGGCTACACCTTC.

CDR3 in amino acids: CASTSGQGQETQYF. The DNA for the CDR3 is TGTGCCAGCACCTCGGGACAGGGCCAAGAGACCCAGTACTTC. The chain has TRBV5-5 and TRBJ2-5; 9 bases match TRBD1. V lost 6 bases to trimming and J lost 1 base; unmatched junction nucleotides: 4. The CDR3 totals 14 residues. Germline V gene data show CDR1 as SGHKS and CDR2 as YYEKEE (reference sequence). The full variable domain, rest sourced from reference TRBV5-5 and TRBJ2-5, is DAGVTQSPTHLIKTRGQQVTLRCSPISGHKSVSWYQQVLGQGPQFIFQYYEKEERGRGNFPDRFSARQFPNYSSELNVNALLLGDSALYLCASTSGQGQETQYFGPGTRLLVL.

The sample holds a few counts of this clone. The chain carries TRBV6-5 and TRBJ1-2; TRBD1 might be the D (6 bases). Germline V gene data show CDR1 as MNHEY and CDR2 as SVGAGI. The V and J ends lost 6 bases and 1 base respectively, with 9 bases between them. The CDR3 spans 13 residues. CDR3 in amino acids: CASSWGHNYGYTF. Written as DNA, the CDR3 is TGTGCCAGCAGCTGGGGACATAACTATGGCTACACCTTC.

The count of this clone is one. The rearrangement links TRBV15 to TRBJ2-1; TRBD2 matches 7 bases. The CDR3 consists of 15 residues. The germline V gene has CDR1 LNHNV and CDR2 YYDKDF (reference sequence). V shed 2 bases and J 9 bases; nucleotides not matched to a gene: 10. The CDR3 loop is CATSRNYGGRAEQFF. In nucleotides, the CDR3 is TGTGCCACCAGCAGAAACTACGGGGGGAGGGCTGAGCAGTTCTTC.

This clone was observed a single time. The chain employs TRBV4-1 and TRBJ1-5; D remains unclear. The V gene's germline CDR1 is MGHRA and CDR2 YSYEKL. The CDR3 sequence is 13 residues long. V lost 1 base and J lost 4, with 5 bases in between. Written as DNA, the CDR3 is TGCGCCAGCAGCCAAGTTCTTAATCAGCCCCAGCATTTT. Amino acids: CASSQVLNQPQHF.

The CDR3 sequence: CASSLGQSDYGYTF. The CDR3 bases are TGCGCCAGCAGCTTGGGACAGTCAGACTATGGCTACACCTTC. This chain links TRBV5-1 with TRBJ1-2, with a tentative D call TRBD1 (5 bases). V was pared by 0 bases and J by 3 bases, with 9 bases between. Germline values: CDR1 SGHRS, CDR2 YFSETQ. The CDR3 spans 14 residues.

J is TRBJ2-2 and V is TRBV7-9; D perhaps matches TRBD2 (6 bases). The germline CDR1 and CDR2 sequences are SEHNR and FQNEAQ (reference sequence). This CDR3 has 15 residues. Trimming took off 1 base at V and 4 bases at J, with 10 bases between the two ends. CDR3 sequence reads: CASSLGREITGELFF. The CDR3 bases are TGTGCCAGCAGCTTAGGTCGGGAGATCACCGGGGAGCTGTTTTTT.

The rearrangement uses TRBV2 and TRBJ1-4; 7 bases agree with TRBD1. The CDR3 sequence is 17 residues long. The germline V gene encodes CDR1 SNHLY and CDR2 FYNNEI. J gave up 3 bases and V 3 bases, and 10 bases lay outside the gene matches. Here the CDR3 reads CASSDLDRERANEKLFF. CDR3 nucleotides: TGTGCCAGCAGTGACCTTGACAGGGAGAGGGCTAATGAAAAACTGTTTTTT.

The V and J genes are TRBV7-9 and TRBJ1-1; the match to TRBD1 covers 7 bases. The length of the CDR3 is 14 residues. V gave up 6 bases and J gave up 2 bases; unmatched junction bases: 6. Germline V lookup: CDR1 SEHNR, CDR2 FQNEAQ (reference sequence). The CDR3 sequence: CASRDGTANTEAFF. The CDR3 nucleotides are TGTGCCAGCAGGGACGGGACAGCAAACACTGAAGCTTTCTTT.

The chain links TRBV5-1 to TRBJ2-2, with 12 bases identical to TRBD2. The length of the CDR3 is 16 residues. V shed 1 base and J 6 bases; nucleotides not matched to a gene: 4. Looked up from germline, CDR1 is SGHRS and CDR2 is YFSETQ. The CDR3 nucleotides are TGCGCCAGCAGCTTGACGGCTAGCGGGGGGGCCGGGGAGCTGTTTTTT. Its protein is CASSLTASGGAGELFF.

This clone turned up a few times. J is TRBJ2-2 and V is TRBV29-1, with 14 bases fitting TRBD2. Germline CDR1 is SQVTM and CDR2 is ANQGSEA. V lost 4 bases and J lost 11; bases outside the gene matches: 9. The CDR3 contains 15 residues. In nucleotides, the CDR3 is TGCAGCGTTGCGATGACTAGCGGGGGGGCGGGAGAGCTGTTTTTT. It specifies CSVAMTSGGAGELFF.

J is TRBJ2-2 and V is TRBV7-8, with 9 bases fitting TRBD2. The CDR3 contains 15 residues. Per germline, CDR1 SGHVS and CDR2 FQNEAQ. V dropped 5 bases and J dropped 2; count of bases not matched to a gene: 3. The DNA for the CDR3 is TGTGCCAGCAGCATTAGCGGGAGCAACACCGGGGAGCTGTTTTTT. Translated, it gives CASSISGSNTGELFF.

CDR3 nucleotide sequence: TGTGCCAGCAGCTTACTAGCGGGAGGGCCGGGAGATACGCAGTATTTT. Translated, it gives CASSLLAGGPGDTQYF. This sequence joins TRBV11-3 and TRBJ2-3; 12 positions match TRBD2. After removal of 2 bases from V and 5 bases from J, the junction contained 5 bases not matched to a gene. The V gene's germline CDR1 is SGHNT and CDR2 YENEEA. This CDR3 comprises 16 residues.

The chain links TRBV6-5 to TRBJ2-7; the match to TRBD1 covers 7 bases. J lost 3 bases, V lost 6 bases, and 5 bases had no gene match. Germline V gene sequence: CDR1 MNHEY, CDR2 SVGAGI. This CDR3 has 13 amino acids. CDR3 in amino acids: CASRVGQVYEQYF. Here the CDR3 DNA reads TGTGCCAGCAGGGTAGGACAGGTCTACGAGCAGTACTTC.

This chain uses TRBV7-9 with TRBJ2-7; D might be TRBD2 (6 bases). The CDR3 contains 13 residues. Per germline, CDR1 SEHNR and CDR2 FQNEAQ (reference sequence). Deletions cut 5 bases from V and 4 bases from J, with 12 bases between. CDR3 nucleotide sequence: TGTGCCAGCAGCCCGGGGGTCTCGTACGAGCAGTACTTC. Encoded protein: CASSPGVSYEQYF. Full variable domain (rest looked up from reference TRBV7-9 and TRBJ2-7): DTGVSQNPRHKITKRGQNVTFRCDPISEHNRLYWYRQTLGQGPEFLTYFQNEAQLEKSRLLSDRFSAERPKGSFSTLEIQRTEQGDSAMYLCASSPGVSYEQYFGPGTRLTVT.

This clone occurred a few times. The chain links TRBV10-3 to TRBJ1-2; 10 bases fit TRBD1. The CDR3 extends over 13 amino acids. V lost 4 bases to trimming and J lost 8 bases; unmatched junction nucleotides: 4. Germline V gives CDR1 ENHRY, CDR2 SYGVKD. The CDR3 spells CAISAGQGLGYTF. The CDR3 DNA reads TGTGCCATCAGTGCGGGACAGGGGTTAGGCTACACCTTC.